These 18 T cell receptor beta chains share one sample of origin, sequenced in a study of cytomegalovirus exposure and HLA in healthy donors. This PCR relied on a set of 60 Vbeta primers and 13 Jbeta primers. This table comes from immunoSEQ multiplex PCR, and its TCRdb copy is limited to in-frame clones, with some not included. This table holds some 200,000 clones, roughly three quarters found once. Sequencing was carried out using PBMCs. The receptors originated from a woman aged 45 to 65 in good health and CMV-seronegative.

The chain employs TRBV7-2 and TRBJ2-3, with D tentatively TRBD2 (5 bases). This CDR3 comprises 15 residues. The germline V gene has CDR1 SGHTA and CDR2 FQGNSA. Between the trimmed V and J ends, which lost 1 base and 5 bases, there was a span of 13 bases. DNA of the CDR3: TGTGCCAGCAGCTTAGTCCCCCTAGCAGGAGATACGCAGTATTTT. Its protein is CASSLVPLAGDTQYF.

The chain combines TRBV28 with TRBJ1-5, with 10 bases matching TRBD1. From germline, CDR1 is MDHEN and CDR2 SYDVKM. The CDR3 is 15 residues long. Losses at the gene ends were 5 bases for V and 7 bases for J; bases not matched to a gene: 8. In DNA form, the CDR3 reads TGTGCCAGCAGTCTCGGGACAGGGGTTGAACAGCCCCAGCATTTT. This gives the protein CASSLGTGVEQPQHF. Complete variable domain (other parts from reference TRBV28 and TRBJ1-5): DVKVTQSSRYLVKRTGEKVFLECVQDMDHENMFWYRQDPGLGLRLIYFSYDVKMKEKGDIPEGYSVSREKKERFSLILESASTNQTSMYLCASSLGTGVEQPQHFGDGTRLSIL.

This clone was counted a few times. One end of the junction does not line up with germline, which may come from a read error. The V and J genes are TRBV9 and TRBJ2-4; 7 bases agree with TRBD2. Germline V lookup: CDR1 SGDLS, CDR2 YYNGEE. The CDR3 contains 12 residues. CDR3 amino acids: CASSPRGGVFDF. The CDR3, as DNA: TGTGCCAGCAGCCCCCGGGGAGGGGTGTTTGACTTC.

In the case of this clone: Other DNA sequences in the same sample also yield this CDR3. For the CDR3, the DNA is TGCAGCGTTCTGAGGGGGACGGGAAACACTGAAGCTTTCTTT. Amino acids: CSVLRGTGNTEAFF. The chain has TRBV29-1 and TRBJ1-1, with D tentatively TRBD1 (6 bases). Germline V gene lookup returns CDR1 SQVTM and CDR2 ANQGSEA. The CDR3 is made up of 14 amino acids. Trimming pared 5 bases from V and 2 bases from J, leaving 15 bases between.

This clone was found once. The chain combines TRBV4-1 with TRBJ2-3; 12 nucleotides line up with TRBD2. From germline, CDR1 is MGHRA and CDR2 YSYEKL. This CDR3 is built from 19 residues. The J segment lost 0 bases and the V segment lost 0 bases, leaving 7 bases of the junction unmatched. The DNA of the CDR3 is TGCGCCAGCAGCCAAGATTTCCTAGCGGGAGGGCCTAGCACAGATACGCAGTATTTT. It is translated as CASSQDFLAGGPSTDTQYF.

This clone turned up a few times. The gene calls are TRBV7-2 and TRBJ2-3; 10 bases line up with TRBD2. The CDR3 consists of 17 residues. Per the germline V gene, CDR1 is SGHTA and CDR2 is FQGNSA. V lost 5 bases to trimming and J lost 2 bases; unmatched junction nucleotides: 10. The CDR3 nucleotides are TGTGCCAGCAGCGCACGGGCTAGCGGGAGAATCACAGATACGCAGTATTTT. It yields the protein CASSARASGRITDTQYF.

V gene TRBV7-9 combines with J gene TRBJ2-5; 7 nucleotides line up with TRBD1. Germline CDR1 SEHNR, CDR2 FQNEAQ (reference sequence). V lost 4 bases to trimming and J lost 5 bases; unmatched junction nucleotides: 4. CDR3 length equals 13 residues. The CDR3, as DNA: TGTGCCAGCAGCTCAGGGGGACGTGAGACCCAGTACTTC. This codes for CASSSGGRETQYF.

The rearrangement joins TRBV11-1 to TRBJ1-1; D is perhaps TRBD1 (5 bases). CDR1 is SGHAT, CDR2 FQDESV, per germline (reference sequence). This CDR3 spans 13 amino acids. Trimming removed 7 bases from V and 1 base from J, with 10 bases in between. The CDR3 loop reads CASKGNGNTEAFF. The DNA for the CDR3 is TGTGCCAGCAAGGGGAACGGGAACACTGAAGCTTTCTTT.

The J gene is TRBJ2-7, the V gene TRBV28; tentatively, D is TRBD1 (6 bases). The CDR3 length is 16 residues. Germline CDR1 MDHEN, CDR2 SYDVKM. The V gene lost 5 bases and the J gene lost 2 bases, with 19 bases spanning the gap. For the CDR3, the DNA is TGTGCCAGCAGTACCTCCGGGACACTCCTTACCTACGAGCAGTACTTC. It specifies CASSTSGTLLTYEQYF.

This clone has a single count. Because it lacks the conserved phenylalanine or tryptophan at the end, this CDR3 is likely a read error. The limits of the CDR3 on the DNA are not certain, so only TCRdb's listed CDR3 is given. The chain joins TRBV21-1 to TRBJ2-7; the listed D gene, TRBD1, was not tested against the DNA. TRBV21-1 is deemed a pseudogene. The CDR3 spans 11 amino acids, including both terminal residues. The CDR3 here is CASRTGTDRGL.

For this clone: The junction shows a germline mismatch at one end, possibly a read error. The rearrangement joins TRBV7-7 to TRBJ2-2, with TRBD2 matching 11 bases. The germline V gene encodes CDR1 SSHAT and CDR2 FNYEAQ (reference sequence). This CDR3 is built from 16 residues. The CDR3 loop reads CASSSALGLAVGELFF. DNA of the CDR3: TGTGCTAGCAGCTCCGCATTGGGACTAGCGGTCGGGGAGCTGTTTTTT. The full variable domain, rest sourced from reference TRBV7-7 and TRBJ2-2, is GAGVSQSPRYKVTKRGQDVTLRCDPISSHATLYWYQQALGQGPEFLTYFNYEAQPDKSGLPSDRFSAERPEGSISTLTIQRTEQRDSAMYRCASSSALGLAVGELFFGEGSRLTVL.

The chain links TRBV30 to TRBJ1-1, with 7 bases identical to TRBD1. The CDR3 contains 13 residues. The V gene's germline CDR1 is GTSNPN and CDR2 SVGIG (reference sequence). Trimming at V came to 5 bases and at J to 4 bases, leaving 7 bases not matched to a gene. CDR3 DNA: TGTGCCTGGGGGTCCCACAGGGGCACTGAAGCTTTCTTT. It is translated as CAWGSHRGTEAFF.

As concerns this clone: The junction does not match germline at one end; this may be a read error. The CDR3 reads CSSSLVGAADTEAFF. CDR3 sequence (DNA): TGTTCCAGCAGCTTAGTAGGGGCGGCGGACACTGAAGCTTTCTTT. The chain uses TRBV7-9 and TRBJ1-1, with D maybe TRBD1 (5 bases). The CDR3 contains 15 residues. Germline values: CDR1 SEHNR, CDR2 FQNEAQ (reference sequence). Based on the CDR3 plus reference TRBV7-9 and TRBJ1-1, the full variable domain is DTGVSQNPRHKITKRGQNVTFRCDPISEHNRLYWYRQTLGQGPEFLTYFQNEAQLEKSRLLSDRFSAERPKGSFSTLEIQRTEQGDSAMYLCSSSLVGAADTEAFFGQGTRLTVV.

In DNA form, the CDR3 reads TGTGCCAGCAGTGATTTCGGAAGGGGCGCGAACTATGGCTACACCTTC. It codes for CASSDFGRGANYGYTF. The chain employs TRBV2 and TRBJ1-2, with a possible D match to TRBD1 (5 bases). This CDR3 contains 16 residues. With 3 bases removed from V and 2 bases from J, the gap between germline ends came to 16 bases. Germline-derived CDR1 and CDR2 are SNHLY and FYNNEI.

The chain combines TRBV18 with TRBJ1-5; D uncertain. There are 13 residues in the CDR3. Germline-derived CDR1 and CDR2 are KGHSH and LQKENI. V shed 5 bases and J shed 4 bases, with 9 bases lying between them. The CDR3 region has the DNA TGTGCCAGCTCAGCAACAGAGAATCAGCCCCAGCATTTT. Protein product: CASSATENQPQHF.

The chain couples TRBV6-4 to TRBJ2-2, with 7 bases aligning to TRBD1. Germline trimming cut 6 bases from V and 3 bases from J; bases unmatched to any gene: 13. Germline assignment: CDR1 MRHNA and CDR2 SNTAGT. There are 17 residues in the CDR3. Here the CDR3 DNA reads TGTGCCAGCAGCAGAGGGGGCGCTTTTGAATACACCGGGGAGCTGTTTTTT. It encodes CASSRGGAFEYTGELFF.

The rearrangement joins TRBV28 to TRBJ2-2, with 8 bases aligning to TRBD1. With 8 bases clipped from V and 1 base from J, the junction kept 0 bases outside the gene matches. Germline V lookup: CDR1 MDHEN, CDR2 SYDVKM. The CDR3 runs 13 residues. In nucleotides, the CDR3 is TGTGCCAGCGGGACAGGGAACACCGGGGAGCTGTTTTTT. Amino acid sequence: CASGTGNTGELFF.

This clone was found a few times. Here the CDR3 DNA reads TGTGCCAGCAGCTCGCGACAGTTGTCGTTCAGCTACACCTTC. Protein sequence: CASSSRQLSFSYTF. The chain joins TRBV7-2 to TRBJ1-2; maybe TRBD1 (5 bases). V lost 4 bases and J 9 bases, leaving 18 bases between the germline ends. Germline loops: CDR1 SGHTA, CDR2 FQGNSA. CDR3 length: 14 amino acids. Based on the CDR3 plus reference TRBV7-2 and TRBJ1-2, the full variable domain is GAGVSQSPSNKVTEKGKDVELRCDPISGHTALYWYRQSLGQGLEFLIYFQGNSAPDKSGLPSDRFSAERTGGSVSTLTIQRTQQEDSAVYLCASSSRQLSFSYTFGSGTRLTVV.